The rows below give T cell receptor beta chains drawn from one sample of a study of CD8 T cells in Susac syndrome. Via MiXCR, TCRdb re-called the immunoSEQ multiplex PCR reads, giving one row per CDR3 protein. Of roughly 250,000 distinct CDR3 sequences in the sample, 96% were seen once. Sequenced input: CD4+ T cells from PBMCs. Receptor source: a human donor with Susac syndrome. CDR3s include the opening cysteine and the closing phenylalanine or tryptophan. The D gene is left open where the match is weak. Some rows mark clone size as missing; the rest say once, few, many or name a class of expanded clone.

J gene	V gene	D gene	clone size	CDR3 length	CDR3 protein	CDR3 DNA
TRBJ2-1	TRBV15	-	-	13	CATSGSSYNEQFF	TGTGCCACCAGCGGGAGCTCCTACAATGAGCAGTTCTTC
TRBJ2-5	TRBV28	-	-	13	CASSLGAGKTQYF	TGTGCCAGCAGTTTAGGCGCCGGGAAGACCCAGTACTTC
TRBJ1-2	TRBV12-3/TRBV12-4	-	once	13	CASSQQGYDGYTF	TGTGCCAGCAGTCAACAGGGTTACGATGGCTACACCTTC
TRBJ1-5	TRBV3-1	TRBD1	-	15	CASSHGQGANQPQHF	TGTGCCAGCAGCCACGGACAGGGGGCGAATCAGCCCCAGCATTTT
TRBJ2-1	TRBV9	TRBD2	-	15	CASSPRLAPFNEQFF	TGTGCCAGCAGCCCCAGACTAGCGCCGTTTAATGAGCAGTTCTTC
TRBJ1-4	TRBV20-1	-	-	13	CSAGEGRNEKLFF	TGCAGTGCTGGGGAGGGCCGTAATGAAAAACTGTTTTTT
TRBJ1-2	TRBV12-3/TRBV12-4	TRBD1	-	15	CASSLRQGWNYGYTF	TGTGCCAGCAGTTTGCGACAGGGGTGGAACTATGGCTACACCTTC
TRBJ1-2	TRBV4-2	-	-	15	CASSQDLGDGYGYTF	TGTGCCAGCAGCCAAGATCTTGGAGACGGCTATGGCTACACCTTC
TRBJ2-2	TRBV9	TRBD1	-	16	CASSARDRGDTGELFF	TGTGCCAGCAGCGCACGGGACAGGGGCGACACCGGGGAGCTGTTTTTT
TRBJ1-1	TRBV28	-	-	12	CASRAVNTEAFF	TGTGCCAGTAGGGCGGTGAACACTGAAGCTTTCTTT
TRBJ2-3	TRBV21-1	-	-	14	CARLPGPSTDTQYF	TGTGCCCGTCTGCCAGGCCCTAGCACAGATACGCAGTATTTT
TRBJ1-2	TRBV7-9	-	once	15	CASTELEWQAYGYTF	TGTGCCAGCACCGAACTCGAGTGGCAGGCGTATGGCTACACCTTC
TRBJ2-7	TRBV9	TRBD2	once	15	CASSVDPSGTGEQYF	TGTGCCAGCAGCGTAGACCCTAGCGGCACGGGAGAGCAGTACTTC
TRBJ2-3	TRBV12-3/TRBV12-4	-	-	14	CASKKTPSTDTQYF	TGTGCCAGCAAAAAGACACCTAGCACAGATACGCAGTATTTT
TRBJ1-2	TRBV27	-	-	14	CASSTRTSLYGYTF	TGTGCCAGCAGCACCCGGACCAGTCTATATGGCTACACCTTC
TRBJ2-3	TRBV6-2/TRBV6-3	-	-	14	CAIYSGQSTDTQYF	TGTGCCATTTATTCCGGACAGAGCACAGATACGCAGTATTTT
TRBJ1-2	TRBV2	-	-	12	CASSVYVYGYTF	TGTGCCAGCAGTGTGTATGTTTACGGCTACACCTTC
TRBJ2-1	TRBV30	TRBD2	-	15	CAWRGLAGGRHEQFF	TGTGCCTGGAGGGGACTAGCGGGAGGTCGTCACGAGCAGTTCTTC
TRBJ1-2	TRBV12-3/TRBV12-4	-	-	11	CASSQELGYTF	TGTGCCAGCAGTCAGGAACTAGGCTACACCTTC
TRBJ2-7	TRBV20-1	TRBD2	-	15	CSARGLAGRDYEQYF	TGCAGTGCTAGAGGGCTAGCGGGGAGAGACTACGAGCAGTACTTC
TRBJ2-5	TRBV9	-	-	13	CASSVNNQETQYF	TGTGCCAGCAGCGTAAACAACCAAGAGACCCAGTACTTC
TRBJ1-4	TRBV20-1	-	-	14	CSATSGAANEKLFF	TGCAGTGCTACCTCGGGAGCGGCTAATGAAAAACTGTTTTTT
TRBJ2-5	TRBV5-1	TRBD2	-	14	CASSLGLALETQYF	TGCGCCAGCAGCTTGGGACTAGCGTTGGAGACCCAGTACTTC
TRBJ2-2	TRBV20-1	TRBD1	once	15	CSARAGTANTGELFF	TGCAGTGCTAGAGCCGGGACAGCAAACACCGGGGAGCTGTTTTTT
TRBJ2-5	TRBV30	-	-	13	CAWIGAPRETQYF	TGTGCCTGGATTGGGGCGCCGAGGGAGACCCAGTACTTC
TRBJ1-1	TRBV20-1	-	-	13	CSGAAPGDTEAFF	TGCAGTGGGGCAGCCCCGGGGGACACTGAAGCTTTCTTT
TRBJ2-1	TRBV14	-	-	11	CASSRLGEQFF	TGTGCCAGCAGCCGCCTGGGTGAGCAGTTCTTC
TRBJ2-1	TRBV20-1	-	once	16	CSAMGVGRDSLGEQFF	TGCAGTGCAATGGGGGTTGGTCGGGACTCCCTGGGTGAGCAGTTCTTC
TRBJ1-1	TRBV20-1	-	-	16	CSARGGIWGLNTEAFF	TGCAGTGCAAGAGGGGGTATATGGGGGTTGAACACTGAAGCTTTCTTT
TRBJ1-1	TRBV9	-	-	13	CASSPRADSEAFF	TGTGCCAGCAGCCCCCGTGCAGATTCTGAAGCTTTCTTT
TRBJ2-3	TRBV25-1	-	-	16	CASSEWVGDNRDTQYF	TGTGCCAGCAGTGAATGGGTCGGGGACAATAGGGATACGCAGTATTTT
TRBJ2-2	TRBV30	-	-	14	CAWIPGPHTGELFF	TGTGCCTGGATCCCGGGGCCTCACACCGGGGAGCTGTTTTTT
TRBJ2-5	TRBV3-1	-	-	15	CASSQDMTGVETQYF	TGTGCCAGCAGCCAAGATATGACAGGTGTGGAGACCCAGTACTTC
TRBJ2-5	TRBV4-2	TRBD2	-	15	CASSLRGGDSETQYF	TGTGCCAGCAGCCTACGGGGGGGAGACTCAGAGACCCAGTACTTC
TRBJ2-1	TRBV29-1	-	-	12	CSVNRQSNEQFF	TGCAGCGTTAACCGACAGTCCAATGAGCAGTTCTTC
TRBJ1-1	TRBV29-1	-	-	12	CSVVGATTEAFF	TGCAGCGTTGTCGGGGCCACCACTGAAGCTTTCTTT
TRBJ1-3	TRBV29-1	-	-	15	CSVDLGDFDGNTIYF	TGCAGCGTTGATCTGGGAGATTTCGATGGAAACACCATATATTTT
TRBJ1-2	TRBV19	TRBD1	-	14	CASLKTGLNYGYTF	TGTGCCAGCCTAAAGACAGGGCTTAACTATGGCTACACCTTC
TRBJ1-3	TRBV20-1	-	-	13	CSASPNSGNTIYF	TGCAGTGCGTCCCCAAACTCTGGAAACACCATATATTTT
TRBJ2-3	TRBV7-9	-	-	12	CASSSRPDTQYF	TGTGCCAGCAGCTCCCGCCCAGATACGCAGTATTTT
TRBJ2-7	TRBV3-1	TRBD1	-	17	CASSPSSSGTGFYEQYF	TGTGCCAGCAGCCCCAGCAGCTCGGGGACAGGCTTTTACGAGCAGTACTTC
TRBJ1-3	TRBV3-1	-	-	18	CASSSYGGGDSAGNTIYF	TGTGCCAGCAGCTCCTACGGGGGAGGTGATTCCGCTGGAAACACCATATATTTT
TRBJ2-7	TRBV18	TRBD1	-	14	CASSPRQGGYEQYF	TGTGCCAGCAGCCCCCGACAGGGTGGCTACGAGCAGTACTTC
TRBJ2-6	TRBV15	TRBD1	-	14	CATSRDQQGAVLTF	TGTGCCACCAGCAGAGATCAGCAGGGGGCCGTCCTGACTTTC
TRBJ1-1	TRBV12-3/TRBV12-4	-	-	11	CASSLMAEAFF	TGTGCCAGCAGTTTGATGGCTGAAGCTTTCTTT
TRBJ2-7	TRBV7-9	TRBD1	-	16	CASRRIKWDRFYEQYF	TGTGCCAGCAGACGAATAAAATGGGACAGATTCTACGAGCAGTACTTC
TRBJ2-5	TRBV20-1	TRBD2	once	13	CSAQAGVLETQYF	TGCAGTGCTCAAGCGGGAGTGTTGGAGACCCAGTACTTC
TRBJ1-4	TRBV20-1	TRBD1	-	14	CSARFGTGNEKLFF	TGCAGTGCTAGATTTGGGACAGGGAATGAAAAACTGTTTTTT
TRBJ1-1	TRBV18	TRBD1	-	14	CASEPTGLATEAFF	TGTGCCAGCGAACCGACAGGGCTTGCCACTGAAGCTTTCTTT
TRBJ1-3	TRBV5-4	TRBD1	-	16	CASSRDRTYSGNTIYF	TGTGCCAGCAGCCGGGACAGAACTTACTCTGGAAACACCATATATTTT
TRBJ2-3	TRBV4-2	TRBD2	once	20	CASSRTIPVASGRAADTQYF	TGTGCCAGCAGCAGAACGATCCCGGTGGCTAGCGGGAGGGCCGCGGATACGCAGTATTTT
TRBJ2-7	TRBV5-1	-	-	13	CASSPNRRDEQYF	TGCGCCAGCAGCCCGAACAGGCGAGACGAGCAGTACTTC
TRBJ1-1	TRBV28	-	once	16	CASRGGTLTADTEAFF	TGTGCCAGCAGGGGGGGGACTCTAACTGCCGACACTGAAGCTTTCTTT
TRBJ2-5	TRBV5-1	-	-	12	CASSGGLETQYF	TGCGCCAGCAGCGGGGGTCTTGAGACCCAGTACTTC
TRBJ2-1	TRBV5-1	-	-	15	CASSLALGDYNEQFF	TGCGCCAGCAGCTTGGCCCTGGGGGACTACAATGAGCAGTTCTTC
TRBJ2-1	TRBV30	-	-	12	CALIKGYNEQFF	TGTGCCTTAATTAAGGGTTACAATGAGCAGTTCTTC
TRBJ2-1	TRBV24-1	TRBD2	-	14	CATSVASGNNEQFF	TGTGCCACCAGTGTTGCTAGCGGGAACAATGAGCAGTTCTTC
TRBJ1-2	TRBV25-1	-	-	9	CASSDGYTF	TGTGCCAGCAGTGATGGCTACACCTTC
TRBJ2-7	TRBV28	-	-	16	CASSFQNRDPPREQYF	TGTGCCAGCAGTTTTCAAAACAGGGACCCCCCGAGGGAGCAGTACTTC